The sequence of this T cell receptor (beta chain) was determined in a study of blood T cell repertoires in COVID-19 (dated by TCRdb to the early 2020s). As for the study more broadly: Samples from collaborators originated in the United States, Italy and Spain and spanned both the acute and convalescent phases of COVID-19. The prospective study material was composed of cDNA or gDNA derived from T cells, B-cell-depleted T cells, or PBMCs. Deeply sampled blood TCRbeta repertoires from subjects exposed to, actively infected with, or recovered from COVID-19 were included in the dataset. The repertoires were made available in a free public database intended to serve as a resource for research on the immune response to SARS-CoV-2. The samples were drawn from two sources: the first 160 participants of the ongoing ImmuneRACE study, and 950 to 1,500 subjects contributed by 6 global collaborators. Nearly every sample came with metadata listing a de-identified subject ID, COVID-19 status, age in years and sex. Where available, HLA class I and class II types were taken from metadata supplied by the sample provider and were not determined by assay-based typing. Results and caveats for the whole study, not just this receptor: The quantity of clinical and demographic metadata differed by source and by participant and was supplied without curation.

Reading the germline V gene gives CDR1 MDHEN and CDR2 SYDVKM. The junction shows trimming of 5 bases on V and 2 bases on J, plus 12 bases between the germline ends. The CDR3, from cysteine to phenylalanine, totals 14 residues. This entry keeps only the CDR3 DNA: 42 bases, framed from base 1. The immunoSEQ Assay, a bias-controlled multiplex PCR, was used to amplify TCRbeta CDR3 regions from genomic DNA. Regarding the original processing steps: The number of nucleated cells in each sample was estimated by amplification of reference gene primers within the assay. To quantify the absolute abundance of each unique TCRbeta CDR3 rearrangement, sequence reads were collapsed and filtered. Productive Simpson clonality was computed per sample as the square root of Simpson's diversity index over productive rearrangements. The table was pulled from immuneACCESS by TCRdb, which kept in-frame rearrangements only. Such tables lose some clones; where checked, under half of the loss comes from unresolved V genes, and the rest has no known cause. That table is the source of V, J and clone size, and D and trimming were worked out from the DNA. The sample table holds about 50,000 clones, of which around 80% were seen once. The top ten constitute 26% of the sample.

One collaborating source in Seattle enrolled patients during active infection and followed them longitudinally through the course of disease. Each collaborating institution followed its own protocols to collect whole blood in K2EDTA tubes. For TCRbeta analysis, collaborators shipped samples as frozen whole blood, isolated PBMCs, or DNA extracted from either of those sample types. Note on this clone: No cognate antigen has been identified for it. Per-base qualities were not stored, and no clone one base away is much larger.

Sequencing was done on a sample of peripheral blood. The chain uses TRBV28 and TRBJ2-5; the best D guess is TRBD2, with 5 bases matching. The origin of this receptor is a woman of 80 years or more with COVID-19, enrolled during active disease. The encoded CDR3 is CASSQALVQETQYF. The nucleotide sequence is given as TGTGCCAGCAGTCAAGCACTAGTTCAAGAGACCCAGTACTTC. The full variable domain, with segments outside the CDR3 supplied by the reference TRBV28 and TRBJ2-5 proteins, appears as DVKVTQSSRYLVKRTGEKVFLECVQDMDHENMFWYRQDPGLGLRLIYFSYDVKMKEKGDIPEGYSVSREKKERFSLILESASTNQTSMYLCASSQALVQETQYFGPGTRLLVL.